This TCR beta chain originates from a study of cytomegalovirus exposure and HLA in healthy donors. Study information: Membership in the Caucasian-associated ancestry cluster was found for 75% to 90% of roughly 400 genotyped donors.

Findings and caveats of the study: Indistinguishable V segments, including TRBV6-2 and TRBV6-3, were excluded. A later analysis linked a missense DCLRE1C variant to TCR beta V- and J-gene trimming. The authors later found HLA-associated TCR beta chains more clonally expanded than equally common others.

Notes on this clone: Its antigen is still unknown.

Amplification used 60 Vbeta primers and 13 Jbeta primers. Only in-frame clones appear in the TCRdb table, and some are missing; sequencing was by immunoSEQ multiplex PCR. The table lists about 150,000 clones, approximately 75% of them singletons. Trimming took 4 bases from V and 3 from J; bases not matched to a gene: 6. Germline V gives CDR1 SGHRS, CDR2 YFSETQ. The CDR3 runs 14 residues. Sequenced: PBMCs. The receptor comes from a young man in good health and CMV-seronegative. The chain combines TRBV5-1 with TRBJ2-5; 7 bases map to TRBD2. In nucleotides, the CDR3 is TGCGCCAGCAGCCGGGCGGGAGAGGAAGAGACCCAGTACTTC. It encodes CASSRAGEEETQYF.